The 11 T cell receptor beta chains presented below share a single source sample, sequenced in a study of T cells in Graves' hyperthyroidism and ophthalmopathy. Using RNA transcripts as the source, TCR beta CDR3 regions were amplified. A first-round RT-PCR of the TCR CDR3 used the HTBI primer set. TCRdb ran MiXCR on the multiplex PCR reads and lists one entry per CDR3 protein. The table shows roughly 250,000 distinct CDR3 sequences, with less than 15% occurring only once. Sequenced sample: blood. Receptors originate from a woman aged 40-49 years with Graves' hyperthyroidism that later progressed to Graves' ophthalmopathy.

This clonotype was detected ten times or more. The chain's CDR3 is CASSLALAPHTQYF. As DNA, the CDR3 is TGCGCCAGCAGCTTGGCCCTAGCCCCTCATACGCAGTATTTT. This chain links TRBV5-1 with TRBJ2-3; tentative D call: TRBD2 (5 bases). In germline, CDR1 is SGHRS, CDR2 YFSETQ. This CDR3 is built from 14 residues. Trimming stripped 0 bases from V and 7 bases from J, with 12 bases between.

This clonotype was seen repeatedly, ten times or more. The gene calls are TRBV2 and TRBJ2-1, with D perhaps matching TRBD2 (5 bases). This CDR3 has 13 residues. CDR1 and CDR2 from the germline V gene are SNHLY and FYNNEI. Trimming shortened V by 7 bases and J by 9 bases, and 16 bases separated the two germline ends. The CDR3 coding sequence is TGTGCCAGCATATATGGCGGGCCCCTTGAGCAGTTCTTC. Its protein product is CASIYGGPLEQFF. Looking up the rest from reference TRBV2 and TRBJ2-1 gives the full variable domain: EPEVTQTPSHQVTQMGQEVILRCVPISNHLYFYWYRQILGQKVEFLVSFYNNEISEKSEIFDDQFSVERPDGSNFTLKIRSTKLEDSAMYFCASIYGGPLEQFFGPGTRLTVL.

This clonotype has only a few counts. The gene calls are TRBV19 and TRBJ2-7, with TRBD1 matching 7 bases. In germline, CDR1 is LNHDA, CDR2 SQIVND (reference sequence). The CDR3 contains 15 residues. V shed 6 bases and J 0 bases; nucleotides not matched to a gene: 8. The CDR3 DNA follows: TGTGCCAGTAGGAAGGGGGCCAGCGTCTCCTACGAGCAGTACTTC. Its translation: CASRKGASVSYEQYF.

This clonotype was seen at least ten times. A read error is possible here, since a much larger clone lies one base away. The DNA for the CDR3 is TGTGCCTGGAACCTCAAGGACGGAGAGGATACGCAGTATTTT. The encoded protein is CAWNLKDGEDTQYF. The chain couples TRBV30 to TRBJ2-3; D call uncertain. The V and J ends lost 4 bases and 6 bases respectively, with 17 bases between them. CDR3 size: 14 residues. Per the germline V gene, CDR1 is GTSNPN and CDR2 is SVGIG (reference sequence).

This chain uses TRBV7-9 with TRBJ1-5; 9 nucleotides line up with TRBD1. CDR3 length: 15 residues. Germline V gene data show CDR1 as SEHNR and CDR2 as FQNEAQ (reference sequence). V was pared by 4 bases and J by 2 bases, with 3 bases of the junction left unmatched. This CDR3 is CASSCRQGGNQPQHF. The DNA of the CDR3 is TGTGCCAGCAGCTGCAGACAGGGGGGCAATCAGCCCCAGCATTTT.

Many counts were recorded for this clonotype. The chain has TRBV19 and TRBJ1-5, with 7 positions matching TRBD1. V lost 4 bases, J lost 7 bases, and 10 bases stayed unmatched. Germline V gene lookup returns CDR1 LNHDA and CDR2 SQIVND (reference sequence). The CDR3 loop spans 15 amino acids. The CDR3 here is CASSTGTDRRQPQHF. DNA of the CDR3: TGTGCCAGTAGTACCGGGACAGATAGAAGGCAGCCCCAGCATTTT.

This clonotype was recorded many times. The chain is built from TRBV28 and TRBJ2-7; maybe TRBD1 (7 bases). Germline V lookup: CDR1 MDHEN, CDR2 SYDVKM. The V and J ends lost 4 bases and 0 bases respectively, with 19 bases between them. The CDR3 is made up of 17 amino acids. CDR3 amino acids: CASSSAGTDLSSYEQYF. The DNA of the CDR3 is TGTGCCAGCAGTTCCGCGGGGACAGACCTGAGCTCCTACGAGCAGTACTTC.

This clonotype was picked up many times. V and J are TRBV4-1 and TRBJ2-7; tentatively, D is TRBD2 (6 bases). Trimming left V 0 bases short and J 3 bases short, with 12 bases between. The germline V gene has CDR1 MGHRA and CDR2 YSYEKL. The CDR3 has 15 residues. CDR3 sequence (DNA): TGCGCCAGCAGCCAAGACTTACAGACTAGCTACGAGCAGTACTTC. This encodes CASSQDLQTSYEQYF.

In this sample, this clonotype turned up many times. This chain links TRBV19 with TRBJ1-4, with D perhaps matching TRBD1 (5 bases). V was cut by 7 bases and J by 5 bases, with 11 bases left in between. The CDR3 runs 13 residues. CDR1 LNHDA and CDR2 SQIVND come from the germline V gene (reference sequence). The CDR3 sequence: CASKGATNEKLFF. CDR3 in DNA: TGTGCCAGTAAAGGGGCGACAAATGAAAAACTGTTTTTT.

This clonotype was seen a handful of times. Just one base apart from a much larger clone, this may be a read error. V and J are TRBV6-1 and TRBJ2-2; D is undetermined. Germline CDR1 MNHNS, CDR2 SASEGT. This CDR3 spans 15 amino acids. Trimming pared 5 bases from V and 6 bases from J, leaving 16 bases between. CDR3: CASSREFPSAGELFF. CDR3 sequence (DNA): TGTGCCAGCAGTAGGGAATTCCCATCCGCCGGGGAGCTGTTTTTT.

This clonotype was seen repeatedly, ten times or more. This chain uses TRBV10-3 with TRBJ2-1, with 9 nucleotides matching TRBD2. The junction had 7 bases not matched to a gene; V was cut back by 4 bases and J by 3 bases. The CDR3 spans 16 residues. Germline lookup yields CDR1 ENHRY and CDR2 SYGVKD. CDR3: CAISASAGGYYNEQFF. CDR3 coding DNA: TGTGCCATCAGTGCTTCAGCGGGAGGCTACTACAATGAGCAGTTCTTC.